This T cell receptor beta chain is from a study of blood T cell repertoires in COVID-19 (dated by TCRdb to about 2020). About the investigation overall: Samples covering the acute and convalescent phases of COVID-19 were provided by collaborators in the United States, Italy and Spain. The material from the prospective study consisted of cDNA or gDNA derived from T cells, B-cell-depleted T cells, or PBMCs. Deeply sampled blood TCRbeta repertoires from subjects exposed to, actively infected with, or recovered from COVID-19 were included in the dataset. The repertoires were released in a freely available public database meant as a resource for research on the immune response to SARS-CoV-2. The samples were drawn from two sources: the first 160 participants of the ongoing ImmuneRACE study, and over 1,000 subjects contributed by 6 global collaborators. A de-identified subject ID, COVID-19 status, age in years and sex were almost always included in the sample metadata. Where available, HLA class I and class II types were taken from metadata supplied by the sample provider and were not determined by assay-based typing.

What the study reported, not specific to this receptor: The amount of clinical and demographic metadata varied by source and participant and was provided uncurated.

The collaborating institutions used their own protocols to collect whole blood in K2EDTA tubes. Collaborator samples were shipped for TCRbeta analysis as frozen whole blood, isolated PBMCs, or DNA extracted from either sample type. Sequences MDHEN (CDR1) and SYDVKM (CDR2) are obtained from the germline V gene. The CDR3 spans 14 residues, from the cysteine through the phenylalanine. The DNA shown is the 42-base CDR3, in frame from base 1. V loses 2 bases of germline sequence and J loses 5 bases, and the interval between the two ends is 12 bases. TCRbeta CDR3 regions were amplified from genomic DNA by means of the immunoSEQ Assay, a bias-controlled multiplex PCR. As for the authors' bioinformatics: The number of nucleated cells in each sample was estimated by amplification of reference gene primers within the assay. To quantify the absolute abundance of each unique TCRbeta CDR3 rearrangement, sequence reads were collapsed and filtered. For each sample, productive Simpson clonality was calculated as the square root of Simpson's diversity index across productive rearrangements. Held by TCRdb, this immuneACCESS table contains in-frame sequences only and omits some clones. Under half of the omission traces to an unresolved V gene where checked; the cause of the rest is unknown. V and J calls and clone size are as listed in that table; D and trimming were resolved from the DNA. The table for this sample lists about 140,000 clones; approximately 80% of them were counted only once. In total, the top ten clones hold 7% to 10% of the sample.

Comment on this clone: Its antigen is unknown. Per-base qualities were not stored, and no clone one base away is much larger.

Recombination linked TRBV28 to TRBJ2-5; perhaps TRBD2 is the D gene, with 5 bases matching. Specimen: peripheral blood. The receptor's source is a human donor in a cohort sampled during active COVID-19. The DNA is as follows: TGTGCCAGCAGTTTAGGAGGCCGGAGGGAGACCCAGTACTTC. Its translation is CASSLGGRRETQYF.